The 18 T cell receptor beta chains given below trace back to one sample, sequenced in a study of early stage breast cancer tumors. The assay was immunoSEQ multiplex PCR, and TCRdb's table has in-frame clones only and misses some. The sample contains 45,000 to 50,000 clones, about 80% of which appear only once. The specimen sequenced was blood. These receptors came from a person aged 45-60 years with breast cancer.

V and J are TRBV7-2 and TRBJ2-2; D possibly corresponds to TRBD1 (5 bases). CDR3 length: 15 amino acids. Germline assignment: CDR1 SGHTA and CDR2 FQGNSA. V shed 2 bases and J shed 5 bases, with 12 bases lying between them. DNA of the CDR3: TGTGCCAGCAGCTTACAGGGCCCAGGAACCGGGGAGCTGTTTTTT. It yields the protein CASSLQGPGTGELFF.

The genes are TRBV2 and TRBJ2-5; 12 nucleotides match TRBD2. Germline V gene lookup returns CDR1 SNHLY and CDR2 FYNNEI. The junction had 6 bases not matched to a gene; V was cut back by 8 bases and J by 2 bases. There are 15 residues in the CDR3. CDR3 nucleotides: TGTGCCAGCCTCCGACTAGCGGGAGTTCAAGAGACCCAGTACTTC. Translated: CASLRLAGVQETQYF.

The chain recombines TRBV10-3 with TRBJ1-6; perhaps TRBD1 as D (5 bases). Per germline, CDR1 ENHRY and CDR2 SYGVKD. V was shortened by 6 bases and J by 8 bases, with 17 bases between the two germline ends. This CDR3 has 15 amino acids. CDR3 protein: CAIRAGEGTYSPLHF. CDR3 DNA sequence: TGTGCCATCAGAGCGGGGGAGGGTACTTATTCACCCCTCCACTTT.

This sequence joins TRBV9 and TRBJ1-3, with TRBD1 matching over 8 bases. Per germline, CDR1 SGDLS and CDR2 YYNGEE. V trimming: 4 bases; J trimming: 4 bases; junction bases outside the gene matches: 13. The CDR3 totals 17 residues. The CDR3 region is CASSNNREDRAGNTIYF. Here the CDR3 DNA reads TGTGCCAGCAGCAACAACCGAGAGGACAGGGCGGGAAACACCATATATTTT.

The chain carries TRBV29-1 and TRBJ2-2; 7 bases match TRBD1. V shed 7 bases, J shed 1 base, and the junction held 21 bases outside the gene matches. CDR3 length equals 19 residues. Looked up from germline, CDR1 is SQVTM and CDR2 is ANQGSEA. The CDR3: CSARDSQGYPHRNTGELFF. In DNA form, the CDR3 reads TGCAGCGCTCGGGACAGCCAAGGTTACCCCCACAGGAACACCGGGGAGCTGTTTTTT.

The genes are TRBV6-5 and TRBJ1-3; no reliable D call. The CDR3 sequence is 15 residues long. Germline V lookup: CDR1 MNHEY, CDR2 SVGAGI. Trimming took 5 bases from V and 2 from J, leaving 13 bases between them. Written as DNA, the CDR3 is TGTGCCAGCAGTCCCTGGACGGATACTGGAAACACCATATATTTT. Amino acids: CASSPWTDTGNTIYF.

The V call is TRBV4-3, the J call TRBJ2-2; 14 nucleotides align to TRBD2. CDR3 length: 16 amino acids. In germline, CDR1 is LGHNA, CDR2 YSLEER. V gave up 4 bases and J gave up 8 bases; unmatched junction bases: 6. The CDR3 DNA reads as TGCGCCAGCAGCCCCGGACTAGCGGGGGGAAGGGGGGAGCTGTTTTTT. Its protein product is CASSPGLAGGRGELFF.

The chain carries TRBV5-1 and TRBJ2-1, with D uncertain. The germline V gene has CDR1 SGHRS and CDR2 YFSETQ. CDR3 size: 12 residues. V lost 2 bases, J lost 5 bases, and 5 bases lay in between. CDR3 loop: CASSLGNNEQFF. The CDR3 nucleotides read TGCGCCAGCAGCTTAGGGAACAATGAGCAGTTCTTC.

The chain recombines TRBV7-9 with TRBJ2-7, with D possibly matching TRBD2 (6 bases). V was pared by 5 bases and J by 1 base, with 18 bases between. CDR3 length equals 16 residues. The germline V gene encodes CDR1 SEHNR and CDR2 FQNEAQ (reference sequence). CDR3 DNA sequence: TGTGCCAGCAGCCCCGAACTGGGACTGCAATCCTACGAGCAGTACTTC. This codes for CASSPELGLQSYEQYF.

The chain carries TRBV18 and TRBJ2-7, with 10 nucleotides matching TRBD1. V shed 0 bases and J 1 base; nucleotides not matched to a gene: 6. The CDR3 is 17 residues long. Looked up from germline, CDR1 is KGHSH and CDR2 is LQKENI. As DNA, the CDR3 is TGTGCCAGCTCACCACCCCAGGACAGGGGGGGATCCTACGAGCAGTACTTC. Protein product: CASSPPQDRGGSYEQYF.

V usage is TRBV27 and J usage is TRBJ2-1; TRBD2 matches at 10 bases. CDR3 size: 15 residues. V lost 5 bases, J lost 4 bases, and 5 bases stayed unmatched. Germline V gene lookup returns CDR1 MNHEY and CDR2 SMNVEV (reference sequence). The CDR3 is CASSPWTSGYNEQFF. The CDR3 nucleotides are TGTGCCAGCAGTCCCTGGACTAGCGGTTACAATGAGCAGTTCTTC.

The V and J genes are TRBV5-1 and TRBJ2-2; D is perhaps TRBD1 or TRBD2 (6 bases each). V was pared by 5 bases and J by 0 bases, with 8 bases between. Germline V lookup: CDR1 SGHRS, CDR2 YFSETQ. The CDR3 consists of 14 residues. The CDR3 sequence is CASREGANTGELFF. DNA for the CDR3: TGCGCCAGCAGGGAGGGGGCGAACACCGGGGAGCTGTTTTTT.

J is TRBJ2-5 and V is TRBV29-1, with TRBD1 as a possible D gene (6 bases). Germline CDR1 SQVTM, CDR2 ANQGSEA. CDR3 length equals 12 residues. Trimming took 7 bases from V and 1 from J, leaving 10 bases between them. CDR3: CSARTVQETQYF. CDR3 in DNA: TGCAGCGCCCGGACAGTCCAAGAGACCCAGTACTTC.

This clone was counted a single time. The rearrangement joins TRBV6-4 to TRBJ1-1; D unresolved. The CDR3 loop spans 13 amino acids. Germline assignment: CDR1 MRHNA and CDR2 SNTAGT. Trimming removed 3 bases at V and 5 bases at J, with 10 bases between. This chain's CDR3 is CASSESRGTEAFF. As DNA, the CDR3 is TGTGCCAGCAGTGAGAGTCGTGGGACTGAAGCTTTCTTT.

The CDR3 nucleotides read TGTGCCAGCAGCCAAGATCTAGGGGGGGGCTACGAGCAGTACTTC. Translation gives CASSQDLGGGYEQYF. The genes are TRBV4-2 and TRBJ2-7, with a possible D match to TRBD2 (7 bases). The V gene lost 0 bases and the J gene lost 3 bases, with 12 bases spanning the gap. The CDR3 is 15 residues long. Per the germline V gene, CDR1 is LGHNA and CDR2 is YNFKEQ.

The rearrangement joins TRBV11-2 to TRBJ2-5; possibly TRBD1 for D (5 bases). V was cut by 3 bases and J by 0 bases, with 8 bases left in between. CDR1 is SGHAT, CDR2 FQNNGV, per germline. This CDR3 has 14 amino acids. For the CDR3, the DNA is TGTGCCAGCAGCTTTGCAGGGAACCAAGAGACCCAGTACTTC. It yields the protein CASSFAGNQETQYF.

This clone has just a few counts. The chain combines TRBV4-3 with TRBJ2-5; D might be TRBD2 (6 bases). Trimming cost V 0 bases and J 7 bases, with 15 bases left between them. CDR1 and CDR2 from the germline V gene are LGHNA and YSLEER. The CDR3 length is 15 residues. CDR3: CASSQDRGTRRTQYF. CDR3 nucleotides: TGCGCCAGCAGCCAAGATCGCGGGACCCGGCGGACCCAGTACTTC.

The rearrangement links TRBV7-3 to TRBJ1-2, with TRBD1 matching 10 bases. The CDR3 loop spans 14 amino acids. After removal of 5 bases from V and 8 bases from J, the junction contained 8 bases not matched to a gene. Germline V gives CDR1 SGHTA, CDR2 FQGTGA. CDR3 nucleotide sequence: TGTGCCAGCAGCCCCGGGACAGGGGAGCGCGGCTACACCTTC. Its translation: CASSPGTGERGYTF.